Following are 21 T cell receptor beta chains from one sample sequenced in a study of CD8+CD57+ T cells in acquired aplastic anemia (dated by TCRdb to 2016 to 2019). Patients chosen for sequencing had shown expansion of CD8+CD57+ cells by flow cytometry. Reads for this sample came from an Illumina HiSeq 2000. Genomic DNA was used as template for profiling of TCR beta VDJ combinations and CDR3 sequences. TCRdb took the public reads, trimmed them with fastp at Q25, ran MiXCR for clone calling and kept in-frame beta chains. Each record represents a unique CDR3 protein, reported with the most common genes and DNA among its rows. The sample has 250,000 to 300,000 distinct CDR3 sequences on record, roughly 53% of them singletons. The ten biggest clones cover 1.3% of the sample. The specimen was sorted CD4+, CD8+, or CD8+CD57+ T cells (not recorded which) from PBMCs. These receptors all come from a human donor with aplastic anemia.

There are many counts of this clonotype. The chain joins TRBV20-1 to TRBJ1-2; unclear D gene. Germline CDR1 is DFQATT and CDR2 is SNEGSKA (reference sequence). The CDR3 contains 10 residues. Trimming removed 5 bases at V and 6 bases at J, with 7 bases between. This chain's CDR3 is CSAFYDGYTF. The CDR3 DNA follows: TGCAGTGCTTTTTATGATGGCTACACCTTC.

The DNA for the CDR3 is TGTGCCACCAGCAGACCCATCGGGACTAGCGGGAGCAGTGAGCAGTTCTTC. Translation gives CATSRPIGTSGSSEQFF. This chain links TRBV15 with TRBJ2-1; TRBD2 matches at 14 bases. The germline CDR1 and CDR2 sequences are LNHNV and YYDKDF (reference sequence). The CDR3 has 17 residues. With V trimmed by 2 bases and J by 9 bases, 9 bases remained unmatched.

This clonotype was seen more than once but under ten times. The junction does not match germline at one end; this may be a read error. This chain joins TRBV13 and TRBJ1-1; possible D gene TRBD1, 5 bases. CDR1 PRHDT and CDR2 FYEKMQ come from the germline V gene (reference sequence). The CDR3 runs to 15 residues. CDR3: CASSVGASLETEAFF. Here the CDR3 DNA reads TGTGCCAGCAGCGTAGGGGCGTCCCTGGAGACTGAAGCTTTCTTT.

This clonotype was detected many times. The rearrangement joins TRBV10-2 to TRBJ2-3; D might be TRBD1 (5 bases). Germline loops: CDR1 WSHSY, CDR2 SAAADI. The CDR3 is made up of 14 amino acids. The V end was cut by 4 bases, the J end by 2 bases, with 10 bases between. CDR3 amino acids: CASSGTLITDTQYF. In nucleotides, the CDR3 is TGCGCCAGCAGTGGGACACTTATCACAGATACGCAGTATTTT.

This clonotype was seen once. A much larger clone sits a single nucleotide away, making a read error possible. The CDR3: CASGQGFAGNTIYF. The CDR3 bases are TGTGCCAGCGGCCAAGGATTCGCCGGAAACACCATATATTTT. This chain connects TRBV3-1 to TRBJ1-3; D gene uncertain. The germline V gene has CDR1 LGHDT and CDR2 YNNKEL (reference sequence). The CDR3 extends over 14 amino acids. Looking up the rest from reference TRBV3-1 and TRBJ1-3 gives the full variable domain: DTAVSQTPKYLVTQMGNDKSIKCEQNLGHDTMYWYKQDSKKFLKIMFSYNNKELIINETVPNRFSPKSPDKAHLNLHINSLELGDSAVYFCASGQGFAGNTIYFGEGSWLTVV.

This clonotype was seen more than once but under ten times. The CDR3 sequence: CASSERIEQFF. The CDR3 bases are TGTGCCAGCAGTGAACGAATCGAGCAGTTCTTC. V and J are TRBV2 and TRBJ2-1, with D unresolved. Germline CDR1 reads SNHLY; CDR2 reads FYNNEI. Trimming cost V 2 bases and J 10 bases, with 6 bases left between them. The CDR3 spans 11 residues.

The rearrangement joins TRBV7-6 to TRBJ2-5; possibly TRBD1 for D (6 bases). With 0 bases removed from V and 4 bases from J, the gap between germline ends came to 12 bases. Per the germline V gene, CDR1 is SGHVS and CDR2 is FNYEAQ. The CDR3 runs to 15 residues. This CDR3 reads CASSLAGAGRETQYF. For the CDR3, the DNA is TGTGCCAGCAGCTTAGCGGGGGCAGGGAGAGAGACCCAGTACTTC.

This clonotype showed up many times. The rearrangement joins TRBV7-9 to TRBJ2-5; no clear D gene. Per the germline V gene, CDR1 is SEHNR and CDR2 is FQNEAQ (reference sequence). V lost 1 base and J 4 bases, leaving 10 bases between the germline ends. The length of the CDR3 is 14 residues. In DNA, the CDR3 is TGTGCCAGCAGCTTAGGAGGCAGAAGAGAGACCCAGTACTTC. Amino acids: CASSLGGRRETQYF.

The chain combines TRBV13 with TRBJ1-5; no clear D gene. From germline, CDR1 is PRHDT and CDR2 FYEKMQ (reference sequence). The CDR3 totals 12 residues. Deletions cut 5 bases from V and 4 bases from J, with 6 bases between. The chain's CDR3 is CASSVKNQPQHF. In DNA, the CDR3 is TGTGCCAGCAGCGTGAAGAATCAGCCCCAGCATTTT.

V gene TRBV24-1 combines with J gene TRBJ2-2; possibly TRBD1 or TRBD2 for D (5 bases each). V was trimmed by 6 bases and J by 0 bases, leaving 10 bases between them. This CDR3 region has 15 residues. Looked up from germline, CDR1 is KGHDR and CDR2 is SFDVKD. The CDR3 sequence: CATSTLGPNTGELFF. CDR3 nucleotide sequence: TGTGCCACCAGTACCCTGGGACCGAACACCGGGGAGCTGTTTTTT.

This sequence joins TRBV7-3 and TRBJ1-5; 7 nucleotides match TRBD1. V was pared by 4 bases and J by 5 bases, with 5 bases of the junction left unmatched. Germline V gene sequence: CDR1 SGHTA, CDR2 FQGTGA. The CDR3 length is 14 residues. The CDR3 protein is CASSSTGRDQPQHF. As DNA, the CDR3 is TGTGCCAGCAGCTCGACAGGGAGGGATCAGCCCCAGCATTTT.

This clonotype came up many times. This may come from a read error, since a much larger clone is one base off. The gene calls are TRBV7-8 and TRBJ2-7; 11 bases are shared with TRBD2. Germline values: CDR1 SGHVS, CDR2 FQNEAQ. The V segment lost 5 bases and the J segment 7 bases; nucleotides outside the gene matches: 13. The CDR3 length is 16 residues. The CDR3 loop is CASSLLTSGVPREQYF. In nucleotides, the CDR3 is TGTGCCAGCAGCCTCTTGACTAGCGGGGTACCGAGAGAGCAGTACTTC.

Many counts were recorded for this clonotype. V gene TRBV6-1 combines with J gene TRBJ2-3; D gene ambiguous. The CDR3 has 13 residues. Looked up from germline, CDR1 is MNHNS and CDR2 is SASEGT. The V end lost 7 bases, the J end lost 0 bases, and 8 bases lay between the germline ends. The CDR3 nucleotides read TGTGCCAGCAAACCGGTCAGCACAGATACGCAGTATTTT. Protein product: CASKPVSTDTQYF.

The CDR3 reads CASSVALAYGYTF. CDR3 nucleotides: TGTGCCAGTAGTGTAGCCTTGGCCTATGGCTACACCTTC. The genes are TRBV19 and TRBJ1-2; D gene ambiguous. The CDR3 runs 13 residues. Trimming took 5 bases from V and 4 from J, leaving 11 bases between them. CDR1 and CDR2 from the germline V gene are LNHDA and SQIVND (reference sequence).

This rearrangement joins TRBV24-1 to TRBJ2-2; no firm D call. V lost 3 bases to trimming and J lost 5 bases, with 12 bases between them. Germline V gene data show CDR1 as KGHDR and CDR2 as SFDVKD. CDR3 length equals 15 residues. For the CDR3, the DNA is TGTGCCACCAGTGATAAACCAGAGAGGACCGGGGAGCTGTTTTTT. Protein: CATSDKPERTGELFF.

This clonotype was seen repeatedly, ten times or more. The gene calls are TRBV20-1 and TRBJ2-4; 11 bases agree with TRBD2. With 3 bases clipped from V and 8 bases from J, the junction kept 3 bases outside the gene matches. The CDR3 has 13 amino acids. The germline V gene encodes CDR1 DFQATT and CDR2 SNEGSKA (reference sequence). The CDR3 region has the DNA TGCAGTGCTAGGACTAGCGGGGTCTACATTCAGTACTTC. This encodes CSARTSGVYIQYF.

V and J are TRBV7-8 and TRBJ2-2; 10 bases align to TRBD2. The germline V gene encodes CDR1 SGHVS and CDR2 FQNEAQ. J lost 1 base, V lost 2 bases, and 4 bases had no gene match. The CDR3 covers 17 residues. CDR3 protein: CASSLWASGRNTGELFF. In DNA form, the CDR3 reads TGTGCCAGCAGCTTATGGGCTAGCGGGAGGAACACCGGGGAGCTGTTTTTT.

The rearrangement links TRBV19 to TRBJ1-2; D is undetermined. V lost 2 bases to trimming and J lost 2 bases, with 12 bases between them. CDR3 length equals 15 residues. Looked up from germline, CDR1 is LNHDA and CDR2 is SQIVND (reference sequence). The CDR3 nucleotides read TGTGCCAGTAGTATATCTGCACGATCAAACTATGGCTACACCTTC. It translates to CASSISARSNYGYTF.

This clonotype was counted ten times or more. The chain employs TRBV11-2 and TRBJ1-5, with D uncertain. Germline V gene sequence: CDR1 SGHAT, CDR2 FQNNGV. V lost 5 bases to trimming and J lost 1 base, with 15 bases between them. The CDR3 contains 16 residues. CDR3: CASSREAGTSNQPQHF. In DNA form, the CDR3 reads TGTGCCAGCAGCCGAGAAGCGGGTACAAGCAATCAGCCCCAGCATTTT. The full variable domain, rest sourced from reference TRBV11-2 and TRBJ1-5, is EAGVAQSPRYKIIEKRQSVAFWCNPISGHATLYWYQQILGQGPKLLIQFQNNGVVDDSQLPKDRFSAERLKGVDSTLKIQPAKLEDSAVYLCASSREAGTSNQPQHFGDGTRLSIL.

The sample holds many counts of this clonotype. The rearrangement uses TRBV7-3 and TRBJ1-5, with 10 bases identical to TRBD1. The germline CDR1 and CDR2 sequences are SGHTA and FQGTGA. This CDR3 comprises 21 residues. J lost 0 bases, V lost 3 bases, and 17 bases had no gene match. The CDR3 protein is CASSFIFPGTGVFYSNQPQHF. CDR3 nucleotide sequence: TGTGCCAGCAGCTTTATCTTCCCCGGGACAGGGGTGTTTTATAGCAATCAGCCCCAGCATTTT.

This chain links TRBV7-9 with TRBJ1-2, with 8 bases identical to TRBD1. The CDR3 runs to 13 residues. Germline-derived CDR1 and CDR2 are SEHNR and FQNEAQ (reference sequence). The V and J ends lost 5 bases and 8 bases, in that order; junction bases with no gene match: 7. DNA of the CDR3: TGTGCCAGCAGCGCGGACAGGGTGTCCGGCTACACCTTC. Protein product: CASSADRVSGYTF.